This is a list of T cell receptor beta chains from one sample in a study of shared clonotypes between healthy human individuals. Profiled with immunoSEQ multiplex PCR; TCRdb holds only in-frame clones, not every one. Here the sample spans 170,000 or so clones, 65% to 70% being singletons. Sequencing input: memory CD4+ T cells sorted from blood. All receptors come from a man aged 25-40 years in good health. CDR3s include the opening cysteine and the closing phenylalanine or tryptophan. The D gene is left open where the match is weak. Part of the rows lack a size; the others show once, few, many or a class for expanded clones.

cdr3_nt: TGTGCCAGCAGTCGGGGGACTGCCACCACAGATACGCAGTATTTT
cdr3_aa: CASSRGTATTDTQYF
clone_size: NA
v_call: TRBV28
j_call: TRBJ2-3
cdr3_length: 15
d_call: NA

cdr3_nt: TGTGCCAGCCAGCAGGGGGCAGGGGGTCAGCCCCAGCATTTT
cdr3_aa: CASQQGAGGQPQHF
clone_size: once
v_call: TRBV2
j_call: TRBJ1-5
cdr3_length: 14
d_call: TRBD1

cdr3_nt: TGTGCCAGCCGGACAGGGACACTACAACTTAGCTCTGGGGCCAACGTCCTGACTTTC
cdr3_aa: CASRTGTLQLSSGANVLTF
clone_size: NA
v_call: TRBV19
j_call: TRBJ2-6
cdr3_length: 19
d_call: TRBD1

cdr3_nt: TGTGCCAGCAGCATCGCATCTTTCGCTGAGCAGTTCTTC
cdr3_aa: CASSIASFAEQFF
clone_size: few
v_call: TRBV7-6
j_call: TRBJ2-1
cdr3_length: 13
d_call: NA

cdr3_nt: TGTGCCAGCAGTCAGGGACTGTCGAACACTGAAGCTTTCTTT
cdr3_aa: CASSQGLSNTEAFF
clone_size: NA
v_call: TRBV6-5
j_call: TRBJ1-1
cdr3_length: 14
d_call: NA

cdr3_nt: TGTGCCATCAGTGGGGCTAGCGGGTTCACAGATACGCAGTATTTT
cdr3_aa: CAISGASGFTDTQYF
clone_size: NA
v_call: TRBV10-3
j_call: TRBJ2-3
cdr3_length: 15
d_call: TRBD2

cdr3_nt: TGTGCCAGCAGCTTAGGATTGTCAGGGGGCTCCTACGAGCAGTACTTC
cdr3_aa: CASSLGLSGGSYEQYF
clone_size: NA
v_call: TRBV7-8
j_call: TRBJ2-7
cdr3_length: 16
d_call: TRBD1

cdr3_nt: TGTGCCAGCAGCTTATGGGGTCCTAGTTACAGGTTATACAATGAGCAGTTCTTC
cdr3_aa: CASSLWGPSYRLYNEQFF
clone_size: few
v_call: TRBV7-2
j_call: TRBJ2-1
cdr3_length: 18
d_call: NA

cdr3_nt: TGCGCCAGCAGGAATAGCCTTCGGGAGACCCAGTACTTC
cdr3_aa: CASRNSLRETQYF
clone_size: few
v_call: TRBV10-2
j_call: TRBJ2-5
cdr3_length: 13
d_call: NA

cdr3_nt: TGTGCCAGTATGGGGTTTAGCAATCAGCCCCAGCATTTT
cdr3_aa: CASMGFSNQPQHF
clone_size: once
v_call: TRBV19
j_call: TRBJ1-5
cdr3_length: 13
d_call: NA

cdr3_nt: TGCGCCAGCAGGGCCGGGACTCCCTCTGCAGATACGCAGTATTTT
cdr3_aa: CASRAGTPSADTQYF
clone_size: NA
v_call: TRBV5-1
j_call: TRBJ2-3
cdr3_length: 15
d_call: NA

cdr3_nt: TGTGCCAGCAATGAGGCTGGGGCCAACGTCCTGACTTTC
cdr3_aa: CASNEAGANVLTF
clone_size: once
v_call: TRBV28
j_call: TRBJ2-6
cdr3_length: 13
d_call: NA

cdr3_nt: TGTGCCAGCAGCGAGTGGGGGTTAGCGGGAGGGTCAGATACGCAGTATTTT
cdr3_aa: CASSEWGLAGGSDTQYF
clone_size: few
v_call: TRBV7-2
j_call: TRBJ2-3
cdr3_length: 17
d_call: TRBD2

cdr3_nt: TGTGCCAGCAGCTCCGGGGCGAAAGCTGAAGCTTTCTTT
cdr3_aa: CASSSGAKAEAFF
clone_size: NA
v_call: TRBV7-3
j_call: TRBJ1-1
cdr3_length: 13
d_call: NA

cdr3_nt: TGTGCCAGCAGCTTAGGAGCGGGAAGGACAGATACGCAGTATTTT
cdr3_aa: CASSLGAGRTDTQYF
clone_size: NA
v_call: TRBV7-2
j_call: TRBJ2-3
cdr3_length: 15
d_call: TRBD2

cdr3_nt: TGCGCCAGCAGCCAAGTATTCCTGAACACTGAAGCTTTCTTT
cdr3_aa: CASSQVFLNTEAFF
clone_size: NA
v_call: TRBV4-1
j_call: TRBJ1-1
cdr3_length: 14
d_call: NA

cdr3_nt: TGTGCCAGCAGCCTCAGGGGGCTCAATGAGCAGTTCTTC
cdr3_aa: CASSLRGLNEQFF
clone_size: many
v_call: TRBV6-5
j_call: TRBJ2-1
cdr3_length: 13
d_call: TRBD1

cdr3_nt: TGTGCCAGCAGCCAAACCGGACAGGCTAACACCGGGGAGCTGTTTTTT
cdr3_aa: CASSQTGQANTGELFF
clone_size: NA
v_call: TRBV7-9
j_call: TRBJ2-2
cdr3_length: 16
d_call: TRBD1

cdr3_nt: TGTGCCATCAGGGACTCATACAATGAGCAGTTCTTC
cdr3_aa: CAIRDSYNEQFF
clone_size: few
v_call: TRBV10-3
j_call: TRBJ2-1
cdr3_length: 12
d_call: NA

cdr3_nt: TGTGCCAGCAGTTACGGGGGGGCAGGATTGAACACTGAAGCTTTCTTT
cdr3_aa: CASSYGGAGLNTEAFF
clone_size: NA
v_call: TRBV6-5
j_call: TRBJ1-1
cdr3_length: 16
d_call: NA

cdr3_nt: TGTGCCAGCAGCCCAGCGGGGACTGGGACCTACAATGAGCAGTTCTTC
cdr3_aa: CASSPAGTGTYNEQFF
clone_size: NA
v_call: TRBV7-3
j_call: TRBJ2-1
cdr3_length: 16
d_call: TRBD2

cdr3_nt: TGTGCCAGCAGCCAAACAGGCTTGGGCGGGGAGCTGTTTTTT
cdr3_aa: CASSQTGLGGELFF
clone_size: NA
v_call: TRBV14
j_call: TRBJ2-2
cdr3_length: 14
d_call: NA

cdr3_nt: TGTGCCAGCAGTTACTCCGGAGCCCCGAACACCGGGGAGCTGTTTTTT
cdr3_aa: CASSYSGAPNTGELFF
clone_size: NA
v_call: TRBV6-6
j_call: TRBJ2-2
cdr3_length: 16
d_call: NA